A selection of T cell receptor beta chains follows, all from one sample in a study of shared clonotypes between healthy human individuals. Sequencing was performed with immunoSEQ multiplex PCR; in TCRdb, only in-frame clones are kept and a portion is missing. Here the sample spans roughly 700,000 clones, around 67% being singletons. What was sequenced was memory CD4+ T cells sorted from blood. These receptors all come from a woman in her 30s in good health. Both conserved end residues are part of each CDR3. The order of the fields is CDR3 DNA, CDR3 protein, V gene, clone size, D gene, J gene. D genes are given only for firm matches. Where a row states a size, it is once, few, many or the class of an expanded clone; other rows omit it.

cdr3_nt: TGTGCCAGTAGTATAGATCCCCTGACAGGGGGCGGCTACACCTTC; cdr3_aa: CASSIDPLTGGGYTF; v_call: TRBV19; clone_size: .; d_call: TRBD1; j_call: TRBJ1-2
cdr3_nt: TGTGCCAGCAGTAGGGACAGTAACTATGGCTACACCTTC; cdr3_aa: CASSRDSNYGYTF; v_call: TRBV6-6; clone_size: .; d_call: TRBD1; j_call: TRBJ1-2
cdr3_nt: TGTGCCAGCAGCTTGAAGGGTGAAGACAGGGTAATCTACGAGCAGTACTTC; cdr3_aa: CASSLKGEDRVIYEQYF; v_call: TRBV5-6; clone_size: .; d_call: TRBD1; j_call: TRBJ2-7
cdr3_nt: TGTGCCAGCATTCCCCGAGGGAACCAAGAGACCCAGTACTTC; cdr3_aa: CASIPRGNQETQYF; v_call: TRBV28; clone_size: .; d_call: .; j_call: TRBJ2-5
cdr3_nt: TGTGCCAGCAGTTCAACGCCGGGACAGGTAACAGATACGCAGTATTTT; cdr3_aa: CASSSTPGQVTDTQYF; v_call: TRBV6-5; clone_size: .; d_call: TRBD1; j_call: TRBJ2-3
cdr3_nt: TGTGCCAGCAGTGAAATCGACAGGGATCAGTTCTTC; cdr3_aa: CASSEIDRDQFF; v_call: TRBV6-1; clone_size: .; d_call: TRBD1; j_call: TRBJ2-1
cdr3_nt: TGTGCCAGCAGTTGGGACGGGGGGTCGGACAATGAGCAGTTCTTC; cdr3_aa: CASSWDGGSDNEQFF; v_call: TRBV28; clone_size: few; d_call: TRBD2; j_call: TRBJ2-1
cdr3_nt: TGTGCCAGCGGGACAGGGGAGGAAAACATTCAGTACTTC; cdr3_aa: CASGTGEENIQYF; v_call: TRBV10-3; clone_size: .; d_call: TRBD1; j_call: TRBJ2-4
cdr3_nt: TGTGCCAGCAGCTTTTCGGAAGGAGGGGAGACCCAGTACTTC; cdr3_aa: CASSFSEGGETQYF; v_call: TRBV11-2; clone_size: .; d_call: .; j_call: TRBJ2-5
cdr3_nt: TGCAGCGTTGAATACCTAGCGGGAGGTTCGCAGTACTTC; cdr3_aa: CSVEYLAGGSQYF; v_call: TRBV29-1; clone_size: many; d_call: TRBD2; j_call: TRBJ2-7
cdr3_nt: TGTGCCAGCAGCCCCCTCGCCAGCGGGGTCAGCACAGATACGCAGTATTTT; cdr3_aa: CASSPLASGVSTDTQYF; v_call: TRBV7-2; clone_size: few; d_call: TRBD2; j_call: TRBJ2-3
cdr3_nt: TGTGCCAGTAGTGAGGGGACTAGCGGGAGATACGAGCAGTACTTC; cdr3_aa: CASSEGTSGRYEQYF; v_call: TRBV19; clone_size: .; d_call: TRBD2; j_call: TRBJ2-7
cdr3_nt: TGTGCCAGCAGCGGGCCGGACAGGGGGCTTGTCGAGCAGTACTTC; cdr3_aa: CASSGPDRGLVEQYF; v_call: TRBV5-4; clone_size: .; d_call: TRBD1; j_call: TRBJ2-7
cdr3_nt: TGTGCCAGCAGTTTTGAACAGCCGCCCTACGAGCAGTACTTC; cdr3_aa: CASSFEQPPYEQYF; v_call: TRBV28; clone_size: .; d_call: .; j_call: TRBJ2-7
cdr3_nt: TGCGCCAGCAGCCAAGAGGGGTTCGAGCAGTACTTC; cdr3_aa: CASSQEGFEQYF; v_call: TRBV4-1; clone_size: .; d_call: .; j_call: TRBJ2-7
cdr3_nt: TGTGCCAGCAGCCCCGGTGACAGGGAGTATGGCTACACCTTC; cdr3_aa: CASSPGDREYGYTF; v_call: TRBV28; clone_size: .; d_call: TRBD1; j_call: TRBJ1-2
cdr3_nt: TGTGCCAGCAGCGTTGGGACAACCGACACTGAAGCTTTCTTT; cdr3_aa: CASSVGTTDTEAFF; v_call: TRBV9; clone_size: .; d_call: .; j_call: TRBJ1-1
cdr3_nt: TGTGCCAGCAGTTACGGGGCAGGCTTTAGGACTGAAGCTTTCTTT; cdr3_aa: CASSYGAGFRTEAFF; v_call: TRBV6-5; clone_size: .; d_call: .; j_call: TRBJ1-1
cdr3_nt: TGTGCCAGCAGACAAGCCGGGGACGGACAGTACTTC; cdr3_aa: CASRQAGDGQYF; v_call: TRBV28; clone_size: .; d_call: .; j_call: TRBJ2-7
cdr3_nt: TGTGCCAGCAGTTTAAAGGATGAGGAACTGTTTTTT; cdr3_aa: CASSLKDEELFF; v_call: TRBV28; clone_size: .; d_call: .; j_call: TRBJ1-4
cdr3_nt: TGCAGCGTTGAGTTGACTAGCGGGATTCTGGTCTTC; cdr3_aa: CSVELTSGILVF; v_call: TRBV29-1; clone_size: .; d_call: TRBD2; j_call: TRBJ2-1
cdr3_nt: TGTGCCTGCCAAGGAGGTAGCGGGAGGGCCCTGGGGACCCAGTACTTC; cdr3_aa: CACQGGSGRALGTQYF; v_call: TRBV7-9; clone_size: .; d_call: TRBD2; j_call: TRBJ2-5
cdr3_nt: TGCGCCAGCAGTCGGGGGGGACAGGGGACCGGGGAGCTGTTTTTT; cdr3_aa: CASSRGGQGTGELFF; v_call: TRBV10-1; clone_size: .; d_call: TRBD1; j_call: TRBJ2-2
cdr3_nt: TGCGCCAGCAGCTTGGGACAGGGCGCCTCCACAGATACGCAGTATTTT; cdr3_aa: CASSLGQGASTDTQYF; v_call: TRBV5-1; clone_size: many; d_call: TRBD1; j_call: TRBJ2-3
cdr3_nt: TGTGCCAGCAGCCAGGGACGGCCTAGCGGTAACAGCCAAGAGACCCAGTACTTC; cdr3_aa: CASSQGRPSGNSQETQYF; v_call: TRBV5-6; clone_size: .; d_call: TRBD2; j_call: TRBJ2-5
cdr3_nt: TGTGCCAGCAGTTTCGGGATAGCGGGAGCTTTAGAGCAGTTCTTC; cdr3_aa: CASSFGIAGALEQFF; v_call: TRBV28; clone_size: .; d_call: TRBD2; j_call: TRBJ2-1
cdr3_nt: TGTGCCACCCGGGGGAACGCTGGAAACACCATATATTTT; cdr3_aa: CATRGNAGNTIYF; v_call: TRBV7-8; clone_size: .; d_call: .; j_call: TRBJ1-3
cdr3_nt: TGTGCCATCAGAAAACTAGCTGGGGAGTCGAGCCACGGGGAGCTGTTTTTT; cdr3_aa: CAIRKLAGESSHGELFF; v_call: TRBV10-3; clone_size: .; d_call: .; j_call: TRBJ2-2
cdr3_nt: TGTGCCAGCAGCGCCTCCGGGACTAGGCCCTACAATGAGCAGTTCTTC; cdr3_aa: CASSASGTRPYNEQFF; v_call: TRBV9; clone_size: once; d_call: TRBD2; j_call: TRBJ2-1
cdr3_nt: TGTGCCAGCAGCTTAGATAGCGGAGGGGGAAACACCATATATTTT; cdr3_aa: CASSLDSGGGNTIYF; v_call: TRBV11-2; clone_size: few; d_call: .; j_call: TRBJ1-3
cdr3_nt: TGCGCCAGCAGCTTGGCGGGACAGGGGTTCCAAGAGACCCAGTACTTC; cdr3_aa: CASSLAGQGFQETQYF; v_call: TRBV5-1; clone_size: .; d_call: TRBD1; j_call: TRBJ2-5
cdr3_nt: TGTGCCAGCAGCCGCCGGAAGGGTGGAACTGAAGCTTTCTTT; cdr3_aa: CASSRRKGGTEAFF; v_call: TRBV7-2; clone_size: few; d_call: .; j_call: TRBJ1-1
cdr3_nt: TGTGCCAGCAGCCACCTCTCAGGGGGCTTTGAAGCTTTCTTT; cdr3_aa: CASSHLSGGFEAFF; v_call: TRBV14; clone_size: .; d_call: TRBD1; j_call: TRBJ1-1
cdr3_nt: TGTGCCAGCAGAGCGACAGGGGCGAACACCGGGGAGCTGTTTTTT; cdr3_aa: CASRATGANTGELFF; v_call: TRBV6-6; clone_size: .; d_call: TRBD1; j_call: TRBJ2-2
cdr3_nt: TGCGCCAGCAGCTTGTGGACTAGCGGGAGTTCAGAGACCCAGTACTTC; cdr3_aa: CASSLWTSGSSETQYF; v_call: TRBV5-1; clone_size: once; d_call: TRBD2; j_call: TRBJ2-5
cdr3_nt: TGTGCTAGTGGACCTGGACAGGGTCCTCGTGGCTACACCTTC; cdr3_aa: CASGPGQGPRGYTF; v_call: TRBV12-5; clone_size: .; d_call: TRBD1; j_call: TRBJ1-2
cdr3_nt: TGTGCCAGCAGCCTGGGGCTAGCGAGGCCGGACACCGGGGAGCTGTTTTTT; cdr3_aa: CASSLGLARPDTGELFF; v_call: TRBV5-6; clone_size: .; d_call: .; j_call: TRBJ2-2
cdr3_nt: TGTGCCAGCAGCGGATCGGGCTTCGGGGGGCGCACATCCTACGAGCAGTACTTC; cdr3_aa: CASSGSGFGGRTSYEQYF; v_call: TRBV5-6; clone_size: .; d_call: .; j_call: TRBJ2-7
cdr3_nt: TGTGCCAGCAGCTTCGTCCCCGGGGAGCTGTTTTTT; cdr3_aa: CASSFVPGELFF; v_call: TRBV7-9; clone_size: few; d_call: .; j_call: TRBJ2-2
cdr3_nt: TGCGCCAGCAGTCACCGGGACGGTGGGACTAGCGGGTTCGACAATGAGCAGTTCTTC; cdr3_aa: CASSHRDGGTSGFDNEQFF; v_call: TRBV23-1; clone_size: .; d_call: TRBD2; j_call: TRBJ2-1
cdr3_nt: TGTGCCACCAGCAGAGTAGCGACCGGGGAGCTGTTTTTT; cdr3_aa: CATSRVATGELFF; v_call: TRBV15; clone_size: once; d_call: .; j_call: TRBJ2-2
cdr3_nt: TGTGCCAGTAGCCCGGGTCGTACTACAGATACGCAGTATTTT; cdr3_aa: CASSPGRTTDTQYF; v_call: TRBV19; clone_size: .; d_call: .; j_call: TRBJ2-3
cdr3_nt: TGTGCCAGCGGTCGGGGACAGGGGGATGAAAAACTGTTTTTT; cdr3_aa: CASGRGQGDEKLFF; v_call: TRBV4-2; clone_size: .; d_call: TRBD1; j_call: TRBJ1-4
cdr3_nt: TGCGCCAGCAGCAGGGATCAACCCCCAGATACGCAGTATTTT; cdr3_aa: CASSRDQPPDTQYF; v_call: TRBV5-1; clone_size: .; d_call: .; j_call: TRBJ2-3
cdr3_nt: TGTGCCAGCAGCCTGCGGGCCGGAGAGACCCAGTACTTC; cdr3_aa: CASSLRAGETQYF; v_call: TRBV7-9; clone_size: .; d_call: .; j_call: TRBJ2-5
cdr3_nt: TGTGCCAGCAGCTTGGGACTAAGCTCCTACAATGAGCAGTTCTTC; cdr3_aa: CASSLGLSSYNEQFF; v_call: TRBV5-6; clone_size: once; d_call: .; j_call: TRBJ2-1
cdr3_nt: TGTGCCAGCAGGGGGACCAGAAACGAGCAGTACTTC; cdr3_aa: CASRGTRNEQYF; v_call: TRBV2; clone_size: .; d_call: .; j_call: TRBJ2-7
cdr3_nt: TGTGCCAGCAGTCCTCGACTAGCGATCTTCCCCGCGAATTCCTACAATGAGCAGTTCTTC; cdr3_aa: CASSPRLAIFPANSYNEQFF; v_call: TRBV28; clone_size: .; d_call: TRBD2; j_call: TRBJ2-1
cdr3_nt: TGCAGCCCACCTGGGGGCCTCTACGAGCAGTACTTC; cdr3_aa: CSPPGGLYEQYF; v_call: TRBV29-1; clone_size: .; d_call: .; j_call: TRBJ2-7
cdr3_nt: TGTGCCAGTAGTATAGAGGGGACGGCTAGCGGGAAGGTCCGGGGTGAGCAGTTCTTC; cdr3_aa: CASSIEGTASGKVRGEQFF; v_call: TRBV19; clone_size: .; d_call: TRBD2; j_call: TRBJ2-1
cdr3_nt: TGCGCCAGCAGTAGAGACGGAAACACCATATATTTT; cdr3_aa: CASSRDGNTIYF; v_call: TRBV5-1; clone_size: .; d_call: .; j_call: TRBJ1-3
cdr3_nt: TGTGCCAGCGGGTGGACTGGGGAGCTGTTTTTT; cdr3_aa: CASGWTGELFF; v_call: TRBV27; clone_size: .; d_call: .; j_call: TRBJ2-2
cdr3_nt: TGTGCCAGCAGCTTTTCAAGTGAGCAGTTCTTC; cdr3_aa: CASSFSSEQFF; v_call: TRBV11-2; clone_size: .; d_call: .; j_call: TRBJ2-1
cdr3_nt: TGCGCCAGCAGCTACCCCTCGACAGGTGTGGGCTCCTCTGGGGCCAACGTCCTGACTTTC; cdr3_aa: CASSYPSTGVGSSGANVLTF; v_call: TRBV5-1; clone_size: .; d_call: .; j_call: TRBJ2-6
cdr3_nt: TGTGCCAGCAGCTTAGAGGGGCGGCTAAGTACCCAGTACTTC; cdr3_aa: CASSLEGRLSTQYF; v_call: TRBV7-9; clone_size: few; d_call: .; j_call: TRBJ2-5
cdr3_nt: TGTGCCAGCAGTAGGCAGGGTAGTGATGGCTACACCTTC; cdr3_aa: CASSRQGSDGYTF; v_call: TRBV6-6; clone_size: .; d_call: .; j_call: TRBJ1-2
cdr3_nt: TGTGCCAGCAGTTACTCAGGAAAGACCCAGTACTTC; cdr3_aa: CASSYSGKTQYF; v_call: TRBV6-5; clone_size: .; d_call: .; j_call: TRBJ2-5
cdr3_nt: TGTGCCAGTACCCCCACTAGCGGGATTTTCTACAATGAGCAGTTCTTC; cdr3_aa: CASTPTSGIFYNEQFF; v_call: TRBV19; clone_size: .; d_call: TRBD2; j_call: TRBJ2-1
cdr3_nt: TGTGCCAGCAGCCCCCAGTTGGATCCCGGCTACACCTTC; cdr3_aa: CASSPQLDPGYTF; v_call: TRBV7-2; clone_size: many; d_call: .; j_call: TRBJ1-2